The 25 T cell receptor beta chains presented below share a single source sample, sequenced in a study of OX40 agonist ivuxolimab in advanced cancers. Assay used: immunoSEQ multiplex PCR; TCRdb lists only in-frame clones, some missing. Counted here are tens of thousands of clones, around 81% occurring once; the ten biggest clones make up about 2.9%. The sample was CD4+ or CD8+ T cells sorted from blood, taken in a trial of the OX40 agonist ivuxolimab. The receptors come from an adult with an advanced solid tumor such as melanoma, head and neck, liver or kidney cancer.

The chain carries TRBV5-8 and TRBJ1-5; 7 bases fit TRBD1. V shed 5 bases and J 6 bases; nucleotides not matched to a gene: 14. The V gene's germline CDR1 is SGHTS and CDR2 YDEGEE. The CDR3 sequence is 16 residues long. The CDR3 DNA reads TGTGCCAGCAGTCCGGGAAGGGGGCTAGCGATTCAGCCCCAGCATTTT. It encodes CASSPGRGLAIQPQHF.

The J gene is TRBJ1-4, the V gene TRBV4-1; a possible D gene is TRBD1 (5 bases). CDR1 is MGHRA, CDR2 YSYEKL, per germline. Trimming took off 4 bases at V and 3 bases at J, with 12 bases between the two ends. The CDR3 runs to 15 residues. The CDR3 DNA sequence: TGCGCCAGCAGCCTCTTGGGACGGCCTAATGAAAAACTGTTTTTT. Residues: CASSLLGRPNEKLFF.

V gene TRBV2 combines with J gene TRBJ2-3, with 8 bases matching TRBD2. CDR3 size: 15 residues. Germline CDR1 reads SNHLY; CDR2 reads FYNNEI. V was pared by 3 bases and J by 1 base, with 3 bases of the junction left unmatched. As DNA, the CDR3 is TGTGCCAGCAGTGATGGTAGCGGGGGCACAGATACGCAGTATTTT. It translates to CASSDGSGGTDTQYF.

This CDR3 is CANATPLGAADSPLHF. The CDR3 DNA reads TGTGCCAATGCCACCCCGTTGGGGGCCGCCGATTCACCCCTCCACTTT. V usage is TRBV7-3 and J usage is TRBJ1-6; TRBD1 might be the D (6 bases). Trimming pared 10 bases from V and 8 bases from J, leaving 24 bases between. Germline V CDR1 and CDR2: SGHTA, FQGTGA. The CDR3 has 16 amino acids.

The chain links TRBV2 to TRBJ2-3; D is perhaps TRBD1 or TRBD2 (5 bases each). Germline values: CDR1 SNHLY, CDR2 FYNNEI. Between the trimmed V and J ends, which lost 5 bases and 1 base, there was a span of 13 bases. The CDR3 is 15 amino acids. The CDR3 nucleotides read TGTGCCAGCAGTTCCACGGGACCGGGCACAGATACGCAGTATTTT. It encodes CASSSTGPGTDTQYF. Filled out from reference TRBV2 and TRBJ2-3, the complete variable domain reads EPEVTQTPSHQVTQMGQEVILRCVPISNHLYFYWYRQILGQKVEFLVSFYNNEISEKSEIFDDQFSVERPDGSNFTLKIRSTKLEDSAMYFCASSSTGPGTDTQYFGPGTRLTVL.

V usage is TRBV6-1 and J usage is TRBJ2-7; 7 bases map to TRBD1. The CDR3 spans 15 residues. Germline lookup yields CDR1 MNHNS and CDR2 SASEGT. J lost 3 bases, V lost 5 bases, and 10 bases had no gene match. CDR3 DNA: TGTGCCAGCAGTTTAACAGGGGACCCGAACTACGAGCAGTACTTC. It specifies CASSLTGDPNYEQYF.

The chain couples TRBV9 to TRBJ2-5; 8 nucleotides line up with TRBD1. Germline V lookup: CDR1 SGDLS, CDR2 YYNGEE. J lost 4 bases, V lost 0 bases, and 2 bases had no gene match. The CDR3 runs 14 residues. The CDR3 sequence: CASSVAQGAETQYF. CDR3 nucleotides: TGTGCCAGCAGCGTAGCCCAGGGGGCAGAGACCCAGTACTTC.

The chain recombines TRBV10-3 with TRBJ1-1; 9 positions agree with TRBD1. Losses at the gene ends were 6 bases for V and 4 bases for J; bases not matched to a gene: 3. Germline CDR1 is ENHRY and CDR2 is SYGVKD. The length of the CDR3 is 13 residues. CDR3 sequence (DNA): TGTGCCATCAGCGGGACAGGGACCACTGAAGCTTTCTTT. Amino acids: CAISGTGTTEAFF.

The rearrangement uses TRBV5-1 and TRBJ2-3; D gene unclear. CDR3 length: 13 amino acids. Trimming took 0 bases from V and 5 from J, leaving 7 bases between them. Germline loops: CDR1 SGHRS, CDR2 YFSETQ. The CDR3 loop reads CASSLEVVDTQYF. As DNA, the CDR3 is TGCGCCAGCAGCTTGGAGGTGGTAGATACGCAGTATTTT.

This clone has a single count. The rearrangement links TRBV11-3 to TRBJ1-6, with a tentative D call TRBD1 (6 bases). The CDR3 contains 14 residues. The germline V gene encodes CDR1 SGHNT and CDR2 YENEEA. Trimming left V 1 base short and J 10 bases short, with 11 bases between. The CDR3 DNA is TGTGCCAGCAGCTTAGGATCCCAGGGGTCACCCCTCCACTTT. Its protein is CASSLGSQGSPLHF.

This chain links TRBV29-1 with TRBJ1-1; D is unresolved. Germline V gene sequence: CDR1 SQVTM, CDR2 ANQGSEA. Trimming shortened V by 4 bases and J by 7 bases, and 10 bases separated the two germline ends. The CDR3 covers 11 residues. CDR3 residues: CSVVWAIEAFF. The CDR3, as DNA: TGCAGCGTTGTGTGGGCGATTGAAGCTTTCTTT.

The chain combines TRBV4-2 with TRBJ1-6, with 9 bases that match TRBD1. Germline V lookup: CDR1 LGHNA, CDR2 YNFKEQ. The CDR3 is 18 residues long. The V segment lost 2 bases and the J segment 5 bases; nucleotides outside the gene matches: 10. The CDR3: CASSQPDPGQGNNSPLHF. The DNA of the CDR3 is TGTGCCAGCAGCCAACCCGACCCGGGACAGGGCAATAATTCACCCCTCCACTTT.

The rearrangement links TRBV11-2 to TRBJ2-7; TRBD1 matches at 10 bases. From germline, CDR1 is SGHAT and CDR2 FQNNGV. Trimming cost V 1 base and J 3 bases; bases outside gene matches: 15. This CDR3 comprises 19 residues. The CDR3 DNA sequence: TGTGCCAGCAGCTTAGTGAATCCCCGGACAGGGGGTTTGGTCTACGAGCAGTACTTC. This translates into CASSLVNPRTGGLVYEQYF.

This clone appeared once. The V gene is TRBV25-1, the J gene TRBJ1-6, with TRBD1 matching 9 bases. The V segment lost 6 bases and the J segment 8 bases; nucleotides outside the gene matches: 2. This CDR3 contains 13 residues. Germline V gene sequence: CDR1 MGHDK, CDR2 SYGVNS. CDR3 nucleotides: TGTGCCAGCAGCTGGACAGGGGATTCACCCCTCCACTTT. This codes for CASSWTGDSPLHF.

The rearrangement uses TRBV4-2 and TRBJ2-2; 10 nucleotides align to TRBD1. Germline trimming cut 4 bases from V and 2 bases from J; bases unmatched to any gene: 4. This CDR3 is 16 amino acids long. In germline, CDR1 is LGHNA, CDR2 YNFKEQ. CDR3 in DNA: TGTGCCAGCAGCCCAGGGACAGGGGCCAACACCGGGGAGCTGTTTTTT. This gives the protein CASSPGTGANTGELFF.

The rearrangement links TRBV19 to TRBJ2-3; D ambiguous. The CDR3 extends over 17 amino acids. V was clipped by 7 bases and J by 0 bases, with 20 bases between them. Germline V gene lookup returns CDR1 LNHDA and CDR2 SQIVND (reference sequence). CDR3 sequence reads: CASKPRASPISTDTQYF. CDR3 nucleotide sequence: TGTGCCAGTAAACCCCGGGCCAGCCCGATTAGCACAGATACGCAGTATTTT.

The V gene is TRBV5-1, the J gene TRBJ2-1; TRBD2 agrees at 9 bases. V dropped 3 bases and J dropped 5; count of bases not matched to a gene: 6. The CDR3 has 15 amino acids. Germline lookup yields CDR1 SGHRS and CDR2 YFSETQ. The CDR3 DNA sequence: TGCGCCAGCAGCTCAGCGGGGGGCCCTAACAATGAGCAGTTCTTC. Translated: CASSSAGGPNNEQFF.

The chain links TRBV11-1 to TRBJ2-3, with D perhaps assigned TRBD1 or TRBD2 (5 bases each). Germline V lookup: CDR1 SGHAT, CDR2 FQDESV (reference sequence). CDR3 length: 14 residues. V was shortened by 5 bases and J by 1 base, with 10 bases between the two germline ends. CDR3 in DNA: TGTGCCAGCAGCCGGGACCCTCGCACAGATACGCAGTATTTT. Amino acid sequence: CASSRDPRTDTQYF.

The genes are TRBV5-4 and TRBJ1-5; 7 nucleotides match TRBD1. J lost 7 bases, V lost 4 bases, and 8 bases had no gene match. The CDR3 has 14 residues. Germline lookup yields CDR1 SGHNT and CDR2 YYREEE (reference sequence). The CDR3, as DNA: TGTGCCAGCAGCACTGACAGGGATGTACAGCCCCAGCATTTT. Protein sequence: CASSTDRDVQPQHF.

The CDR3 nucleotides are TGTGCCAGCAGTTACGGGGGGAAAGGGACTGAAGCTTTCTTT. This encodes CASSYGGKGTEAFF. The V call is TRBV6-5, the J call TRBJ1-1; a weak D match, TRBD1 (5 bases). Trimming stripped 2 bases from V and 5 bases from J, with 12 bases between. Germline CDR1 MNHEY, CDR2 SVGAGI. The CDR3 totals 14 residues.

The chain carries TRBV19 and TRBJ1-4, with D uncertain. Germline V gene data show CDR1 as LNHDA and CDR2 as SQIVND (reference sequence). V gave up 1 base and J gave up 8 bases, with 8 bases separating them. The CDR3 spans 13 residues. Here the CDR3 DNA reads TGTGCCAGTAGTATAGTCATCGGGGAAAAACTGTTTTTT. Translation gives CASSIVIGEKLFF.

The V gene is TRBV19, the J gene TRBJ2-5, with a possible D match to TRBD2 (5 bases). The CDR3 runs to 14 residues. Germline loops: CDR1 LNHDA, CDR2 SQIVND (reference sequence). The ends were cut back, 1 base at V and 2 bases at J, with 8 bases in the middle. The CDR3 DNA reads TGTGCCAGTAGTATAGCCGGGGTGCAAGAGACCCAGTACTTC. Its translation is CASSIAGVQETQYF.

This chain uses TRBV2 with TRBJ1-1, with 9 bases lining up with TRBD1. The J segment lost 2 bases and the V segment lost 6 bases, leaving 1 base of the junction unmatched. Germline CDR1 is SNHLY and CDR2 is FYNNEI. There are 13 residues in the CDR3. The CDR3 reads CASRGQGNTEAFF. Written as DNA, the CDR3 is TGTGCCAGCAGGGGACAGGGAAACACTGAAGCTTTCTTT.

This rearrangement joins TRBV19 to TRBJ1-5; a weak D match, TRBD1 (5 bases). Germline CDR1 is LNHDA and CDR2 is SQIVND (reference sequence). Trimming left V 0 bases short and J 11 bases short, with 11 bases between. This CDR3 comprises 13 residues. The CDR3 DNA follows: TGTGCCAGTAGTATAGAGGGGCTCGGAACCCAGCATTTT. Amino acid sequence: CASSIEGLGTQHF.

Here the CDR3 reads CASSSRGSGANVLTF. In DNA, the CDR3 is TGTGCCAGTAGTAGCCGGGGATCCGGGGCCAACGTCCTGACTTTC. The gene calls are TRBV19 and TRBJ2-6, with D possibly matching TRBD2 (5 bases). This CDR3 region has 15 residues. Germline values: CDR1 LNHDA, CDR2 SQIVND (reference sequence). V was shortened by 4 bases and J by 4 bases, with 11 bases between the two germline ends.